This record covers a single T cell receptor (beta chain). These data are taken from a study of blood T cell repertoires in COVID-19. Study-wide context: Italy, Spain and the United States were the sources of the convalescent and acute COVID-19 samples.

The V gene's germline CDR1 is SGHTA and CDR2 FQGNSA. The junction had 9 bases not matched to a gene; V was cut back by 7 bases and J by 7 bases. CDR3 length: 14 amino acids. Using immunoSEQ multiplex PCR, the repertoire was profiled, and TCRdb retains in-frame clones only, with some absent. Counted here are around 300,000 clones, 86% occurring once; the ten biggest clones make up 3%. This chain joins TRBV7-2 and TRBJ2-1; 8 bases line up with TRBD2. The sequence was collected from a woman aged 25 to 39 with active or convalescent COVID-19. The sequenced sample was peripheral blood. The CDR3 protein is CASTLVAGSNEQFF. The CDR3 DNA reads TGTGCCAGCACCCTCGTAGCGGGGTCAAATGAGCAGTTCTTC.